A single sample gave rise to the 19 T cell receptor beta chains below, sequenced in a study of OX40 agonist ivuxolimab in advanced cancers. TCRdb's table, derived via immunoSEQ multiplex PCR, lists solely in-frame clones and lacks some. The data hold around 18,000 clones, with approximately 83% observed a single time. The specimen comprised CD4+ or CD8+ T cells sorted from blood, sampled in a trial of the OX40 agonist ivuxolimab. These receptors were collected from an adult with an advanced solid tumor such as melanoma, head and neck, liver or kidney cancer.

This rearrangement joins TRBV7-2 to TRBJ1-4, with 7 bases identical to TRBD1. This CDR3 comprises 13 residues. Germline-derived CDR1 and CDR2 are SGHTA and FQGNSA. V lost 6 bases, J lost 8 bases, and 6 bases stayed unmatched. CDR3: CASRLTGAEKLFF. The CDR3, as DNA: TGTGCCAGCAGATTAACAGGGGCGGAAAAACTGTTTTTT.

V and J are TRBV27 and TRBJ2-5; D unclear. Germline-derived CDR1 and CDR2 are MNHEY and SMNVEV (reference sequence). The CDR3 runs to 13 residues. The V end was cut by 4 bases, the J end by 0 bases, with 6 bases between. The DNA for the CDR3 is TGTGCCAGCAGTTCGAGATACCAAGAGACCCAGTACTTC. It yields the protein CASSSRYQETQYF.

The chain combines TRBV18 with TRBJ2-5; D ambiguous. The CDR3 extends over 14 amino acids. Trimming left V 2 bases short and J 3 bases short, with 10 bases between. Per the germline V gene, CDR1 is KGHSH and CDR2 is LQKENI. The CDR3 sequence is CASSPSRREETQYF. CDR3 DNA: TGTGCCAGCTCACCATCGAGACGAGAAGAGACCCAGTACTTC.

This chain links TRBV28 with TRBJ2-2; either TRBD1 or TRBD2 may fit D (6 bases each). Germline CDR1 is MDHEN and CDR2 is SYDVKM. This CDR3 comprises 15 residues. V was cut by 0 bases and J by 5 bases, with 10 bases left in between. In DNA, the CDR3 is TGTGCCAGCAGTTTATGGGTAGGGGGGACCGGGGAGCTGTTTTTT. This codes for CASSLWVGGTGELFF.

The chain carries TRBV7-9 and TRBJ1-1; maybe TRBD1 (6 bases). CDR3 length equals 14 residues. V was shortened by 3 bases and J by 4 bases, with 12 bases between the two germline ends. Germline CDR1 and CDR2: SEHNR and FQNEAQ (reference sequence). The CDR3, as DNA: TGTGCCAGCAGCTTTGAGGTGGGGGCCACTGAAGCTTTCTTT. It codes for CASSFEVGATEAFF.

The sample holds a few counts of this clone. This sequence joins TRBV27 and TRBJ2-3; 7 positions match TRBD1. V lost 7 bases, J lost 1 base, and 11 bases stayed unmatched. The CDR3 contains 16 residues. CDR1 and CDR2 (germline): MNHEY, SMNVEV (reference sequence). The CDR3 spells CASTLRGRGGTDTQYF. The CDR3 region has the DNA TGTGCCAGCACTCTCAGGGGGAGAGGGGGCACAGATACGCAGTATTTT.

The chain carries TRBV18 and TRBJ1-1; TRBD1 matches at 8 bases. V trimming: 0 bases; J trimming: 1 base; junction bases outside the gene matches: 16. The CDR3 consists of 20 residues. Per germline, CDR1 KGHSH and CDR2 LQKENI. This chain's CDR3 is CASSPPKRDRQWFWNTEAFF. The CDR3 DNA sequence: TGTGCCAGCTCACCACCCAAGAGGGACAGGCAGTGGTTTTGGAACACTGAAGCTTTCTTT.

The genes are TRBV25-1 and TRBJ2-7; 9 nucleotides align to TRBD1. V shed 7 bases and J 5 bases; nucleotides not matched to a gene: 6. CDR3 length equals 13 residues. Germline V gene data show CDR1 as MGHDK and CDR2 as SYGVNS. The CDR3 nucleotides are TGTGCCAGCACCGGGACAGGGTATAACGAGCAGTACTTC. It encodes CASTGTGYNEQYF.

V and J are TRBV9 and TRBJ1-3; D is uncertain. The V end lost 0 bases, the J end lost 0 bases, and 10 bases lay between the germline ends. The CDR3 totals 16 residues. The V gene's germline CDR1 is SGDLS and CDR2 YYNGEE. CDR3 amino acids: CASSVDQGNSGNTIYF. The CDR3 DNA reads TGTGCCAGCAGCGTAGACCAAGGGAACTCTGGAAACACCATATATTTT.

The chain employs TRBV7-2 and TRBJ1-2; D possibly corresponds to TRBD1 (6 bases). The V gene's germline CDR1 is SGHTA and CDR2 FQGNSA. Trimming removed 5 bases from V and 2 bases from J, with 9 bases in between. The CDR3 is made up of 13 amino acids. The chain's CDR3 is CASSGQMNYGYTF. The CDR3 DNA is TGTGCCAGCAGCGGACAGATGAACTATGGCTACACCTTC.

The rearrangement joins TRBV11-3 to TRBJ1-3, with TRBD1 matching 10 bases. The length of the CDR3 is 16 residues. V lost 4 bases to trimming and J lost 2 bases; unmatched junction nucleotides: 5. Germline values: CDR1 SGHNT, CDR2 YENEEA. This CDR3 reads CASSSSGTGAGNTIYF. CDR3 DNA: TGTGCCAGCAGCTCCTCCGGGACAGGGGCTGGAAACACCATATATTTT.

This clone was recorded only once. The rearrangement uses TRBV5-1 and TRBJ2-3; TRBD2 agrees at 15 bases. CDR1 and CDR2 from the germline V gene are SGHRS and YFSETQ. J lost 3 bases, V lost 4 bases, and 9 bases had no gene match. The CDR3 is 18 residues long. The CDR3 region has the DNA TGCGCCAGCAGCCCAGCCTGGACTAGCGGGGGGGCAACAGATACGCAGTATTTT. Its protein is CASSPAWTSGGATDTQYF.

This chain connects TRBV19 to TRBJ1-2, with D possibly TRBD1 on 6 matching bases. The V end was cut by 6 bases, the J end by 3 bases, with 17 bases between. Germline lookup yields CDR1 LNHDA and CDR2 SQIVND (reference sequence). CDR3 length equals 15 residues. CDR3 nucleotides: TGTGCCAGTAGCGCTCCCGGGACATTGGACTATGGCTACACCTTC. Encoded protein: CASSAPGTLDYGYTF.

This clone was observed a few times. The chain couples TRBV5-1 to TRBJ1-2; D is perhaps TRBD1 (6 bases). Between the trimmed V and J ends, which lost 0 bases and 4 bases, there was a span of 13 bases. CDR3 size: 15 residues. CDR1 and CDR2 from the germline V gene are SGHRS and YFSETQ. The chain's CDR3 is CASSLGGRGSYGYTF. The CDR3 nucleotides read TGCGCCAGCAGCTTGGGGGGCAGGGGAAGCTATGGCTACACCTTC.

This chain links TRBV10-2 with TRBJ1-2; D gene ambiguous. This CDR3 contains 14 residues. The ends were cut back, 4 bases at V and 2 bases at J, with 11 bases in the middle. Per the germline V gene, CDR1 is WSHSY and CDR2 is SAAADI. Written as DNA, the CDR3 is TGCGCCAGCAGTGTGGGGAGGCAAAACTATGGCTACACCTTC. Protein: CASSVGRQNYGYTF.

The rearrangement links TRBV7-9 to TRBJ2-7, with D unclear. From germline, CDR1 is SEHNR and CDR2 FQNEAQ (reference sequence). The CDR3 has 14 amino acids. The V gene lost 1 base and the J gene lost 0 bases, with 7 bases spanning the gap. The CDR3 nucleotides read TGTGCCAGCAGCTTAGAGGTCGTCTCCTACGAGCAGTACTTC. It translates to CASSLEVVSYEQYF.

The chain recombines TRBV30 with TRBJ1-2; 9 bases fit TRBD1. The CDR3 totals 16 residues. The J segment lost 5 bases and the V segment lost 0 bases, leaving 10 bases of the junction unmatched. Germline lookup yields CDR1 GTSNPN and CDR2 SVGIG (reference sequence). The DNA for the CDR3 is TGTGCCTGGAGTGTAGGCACAGGGGGCGAGATTTATGGCTACACCTTC. Its translation is CAWSVGTGGEIYGYTF.

This clone is judged large. V and J are TRBV7-2 and TRBJ1-5; 7 bases agree with TRBD1. The germline gives CDR1 SGHTA, CDR2 FQGNSA. With 1 base clipped from V and 4 bases from J, the junction kept 4 bases outside the gene matches. The CDR3 spans 15 residues. CDR3 nucleotide sequence: TGTGCCAGCAGCTTAGAACAGGGGTTAAATCAGCCCCAGCATTTT. It codes for CASSLEQGLNQPQHF.

The V gene is TRBV5-1, the J gene TRBJ2-1, with D perhaps TRBD1 (6 bases). This CDR3 is 15 amino acids long. V dropped 4 bases and J dropped 5 bases, with 16 bases sitting between them. Germline CDR1 is SGHRS and CDR2 is YFSETQ. CDR3 protein: CASSNGQIINNEQFF. The DNA for the CDR3 is TGCGCCAGCAGCAACGGACAGATTATTAACAATGAGCAGTTCTTC. Full variable domain (rest looked up from reference TRBV5-1 and TRBJ2-1): KAGVTQTPRYLIKTRGQQVTLSCSPISGHRSVSWYQQTPGQGLQFLFEYFSETQRNKGNFPGRFSGRQFSNSRSEMNVSTLELGDSALYLCASSNGQIINNEQFFGPGTRLTVL.